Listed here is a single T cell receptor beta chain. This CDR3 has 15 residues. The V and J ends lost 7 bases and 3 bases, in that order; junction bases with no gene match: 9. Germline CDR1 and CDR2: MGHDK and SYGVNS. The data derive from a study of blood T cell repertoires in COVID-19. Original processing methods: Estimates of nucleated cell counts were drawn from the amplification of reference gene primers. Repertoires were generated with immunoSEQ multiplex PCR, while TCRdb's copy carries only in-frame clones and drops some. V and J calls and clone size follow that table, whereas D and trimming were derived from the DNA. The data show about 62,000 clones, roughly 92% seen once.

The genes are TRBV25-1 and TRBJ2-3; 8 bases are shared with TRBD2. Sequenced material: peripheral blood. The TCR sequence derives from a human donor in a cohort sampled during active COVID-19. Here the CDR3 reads CASTESGGLTDTQYF. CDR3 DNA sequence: TGTGCCAGCACCGAAAGCGGGGGTTTGACAGATACGCAGTATTTT.